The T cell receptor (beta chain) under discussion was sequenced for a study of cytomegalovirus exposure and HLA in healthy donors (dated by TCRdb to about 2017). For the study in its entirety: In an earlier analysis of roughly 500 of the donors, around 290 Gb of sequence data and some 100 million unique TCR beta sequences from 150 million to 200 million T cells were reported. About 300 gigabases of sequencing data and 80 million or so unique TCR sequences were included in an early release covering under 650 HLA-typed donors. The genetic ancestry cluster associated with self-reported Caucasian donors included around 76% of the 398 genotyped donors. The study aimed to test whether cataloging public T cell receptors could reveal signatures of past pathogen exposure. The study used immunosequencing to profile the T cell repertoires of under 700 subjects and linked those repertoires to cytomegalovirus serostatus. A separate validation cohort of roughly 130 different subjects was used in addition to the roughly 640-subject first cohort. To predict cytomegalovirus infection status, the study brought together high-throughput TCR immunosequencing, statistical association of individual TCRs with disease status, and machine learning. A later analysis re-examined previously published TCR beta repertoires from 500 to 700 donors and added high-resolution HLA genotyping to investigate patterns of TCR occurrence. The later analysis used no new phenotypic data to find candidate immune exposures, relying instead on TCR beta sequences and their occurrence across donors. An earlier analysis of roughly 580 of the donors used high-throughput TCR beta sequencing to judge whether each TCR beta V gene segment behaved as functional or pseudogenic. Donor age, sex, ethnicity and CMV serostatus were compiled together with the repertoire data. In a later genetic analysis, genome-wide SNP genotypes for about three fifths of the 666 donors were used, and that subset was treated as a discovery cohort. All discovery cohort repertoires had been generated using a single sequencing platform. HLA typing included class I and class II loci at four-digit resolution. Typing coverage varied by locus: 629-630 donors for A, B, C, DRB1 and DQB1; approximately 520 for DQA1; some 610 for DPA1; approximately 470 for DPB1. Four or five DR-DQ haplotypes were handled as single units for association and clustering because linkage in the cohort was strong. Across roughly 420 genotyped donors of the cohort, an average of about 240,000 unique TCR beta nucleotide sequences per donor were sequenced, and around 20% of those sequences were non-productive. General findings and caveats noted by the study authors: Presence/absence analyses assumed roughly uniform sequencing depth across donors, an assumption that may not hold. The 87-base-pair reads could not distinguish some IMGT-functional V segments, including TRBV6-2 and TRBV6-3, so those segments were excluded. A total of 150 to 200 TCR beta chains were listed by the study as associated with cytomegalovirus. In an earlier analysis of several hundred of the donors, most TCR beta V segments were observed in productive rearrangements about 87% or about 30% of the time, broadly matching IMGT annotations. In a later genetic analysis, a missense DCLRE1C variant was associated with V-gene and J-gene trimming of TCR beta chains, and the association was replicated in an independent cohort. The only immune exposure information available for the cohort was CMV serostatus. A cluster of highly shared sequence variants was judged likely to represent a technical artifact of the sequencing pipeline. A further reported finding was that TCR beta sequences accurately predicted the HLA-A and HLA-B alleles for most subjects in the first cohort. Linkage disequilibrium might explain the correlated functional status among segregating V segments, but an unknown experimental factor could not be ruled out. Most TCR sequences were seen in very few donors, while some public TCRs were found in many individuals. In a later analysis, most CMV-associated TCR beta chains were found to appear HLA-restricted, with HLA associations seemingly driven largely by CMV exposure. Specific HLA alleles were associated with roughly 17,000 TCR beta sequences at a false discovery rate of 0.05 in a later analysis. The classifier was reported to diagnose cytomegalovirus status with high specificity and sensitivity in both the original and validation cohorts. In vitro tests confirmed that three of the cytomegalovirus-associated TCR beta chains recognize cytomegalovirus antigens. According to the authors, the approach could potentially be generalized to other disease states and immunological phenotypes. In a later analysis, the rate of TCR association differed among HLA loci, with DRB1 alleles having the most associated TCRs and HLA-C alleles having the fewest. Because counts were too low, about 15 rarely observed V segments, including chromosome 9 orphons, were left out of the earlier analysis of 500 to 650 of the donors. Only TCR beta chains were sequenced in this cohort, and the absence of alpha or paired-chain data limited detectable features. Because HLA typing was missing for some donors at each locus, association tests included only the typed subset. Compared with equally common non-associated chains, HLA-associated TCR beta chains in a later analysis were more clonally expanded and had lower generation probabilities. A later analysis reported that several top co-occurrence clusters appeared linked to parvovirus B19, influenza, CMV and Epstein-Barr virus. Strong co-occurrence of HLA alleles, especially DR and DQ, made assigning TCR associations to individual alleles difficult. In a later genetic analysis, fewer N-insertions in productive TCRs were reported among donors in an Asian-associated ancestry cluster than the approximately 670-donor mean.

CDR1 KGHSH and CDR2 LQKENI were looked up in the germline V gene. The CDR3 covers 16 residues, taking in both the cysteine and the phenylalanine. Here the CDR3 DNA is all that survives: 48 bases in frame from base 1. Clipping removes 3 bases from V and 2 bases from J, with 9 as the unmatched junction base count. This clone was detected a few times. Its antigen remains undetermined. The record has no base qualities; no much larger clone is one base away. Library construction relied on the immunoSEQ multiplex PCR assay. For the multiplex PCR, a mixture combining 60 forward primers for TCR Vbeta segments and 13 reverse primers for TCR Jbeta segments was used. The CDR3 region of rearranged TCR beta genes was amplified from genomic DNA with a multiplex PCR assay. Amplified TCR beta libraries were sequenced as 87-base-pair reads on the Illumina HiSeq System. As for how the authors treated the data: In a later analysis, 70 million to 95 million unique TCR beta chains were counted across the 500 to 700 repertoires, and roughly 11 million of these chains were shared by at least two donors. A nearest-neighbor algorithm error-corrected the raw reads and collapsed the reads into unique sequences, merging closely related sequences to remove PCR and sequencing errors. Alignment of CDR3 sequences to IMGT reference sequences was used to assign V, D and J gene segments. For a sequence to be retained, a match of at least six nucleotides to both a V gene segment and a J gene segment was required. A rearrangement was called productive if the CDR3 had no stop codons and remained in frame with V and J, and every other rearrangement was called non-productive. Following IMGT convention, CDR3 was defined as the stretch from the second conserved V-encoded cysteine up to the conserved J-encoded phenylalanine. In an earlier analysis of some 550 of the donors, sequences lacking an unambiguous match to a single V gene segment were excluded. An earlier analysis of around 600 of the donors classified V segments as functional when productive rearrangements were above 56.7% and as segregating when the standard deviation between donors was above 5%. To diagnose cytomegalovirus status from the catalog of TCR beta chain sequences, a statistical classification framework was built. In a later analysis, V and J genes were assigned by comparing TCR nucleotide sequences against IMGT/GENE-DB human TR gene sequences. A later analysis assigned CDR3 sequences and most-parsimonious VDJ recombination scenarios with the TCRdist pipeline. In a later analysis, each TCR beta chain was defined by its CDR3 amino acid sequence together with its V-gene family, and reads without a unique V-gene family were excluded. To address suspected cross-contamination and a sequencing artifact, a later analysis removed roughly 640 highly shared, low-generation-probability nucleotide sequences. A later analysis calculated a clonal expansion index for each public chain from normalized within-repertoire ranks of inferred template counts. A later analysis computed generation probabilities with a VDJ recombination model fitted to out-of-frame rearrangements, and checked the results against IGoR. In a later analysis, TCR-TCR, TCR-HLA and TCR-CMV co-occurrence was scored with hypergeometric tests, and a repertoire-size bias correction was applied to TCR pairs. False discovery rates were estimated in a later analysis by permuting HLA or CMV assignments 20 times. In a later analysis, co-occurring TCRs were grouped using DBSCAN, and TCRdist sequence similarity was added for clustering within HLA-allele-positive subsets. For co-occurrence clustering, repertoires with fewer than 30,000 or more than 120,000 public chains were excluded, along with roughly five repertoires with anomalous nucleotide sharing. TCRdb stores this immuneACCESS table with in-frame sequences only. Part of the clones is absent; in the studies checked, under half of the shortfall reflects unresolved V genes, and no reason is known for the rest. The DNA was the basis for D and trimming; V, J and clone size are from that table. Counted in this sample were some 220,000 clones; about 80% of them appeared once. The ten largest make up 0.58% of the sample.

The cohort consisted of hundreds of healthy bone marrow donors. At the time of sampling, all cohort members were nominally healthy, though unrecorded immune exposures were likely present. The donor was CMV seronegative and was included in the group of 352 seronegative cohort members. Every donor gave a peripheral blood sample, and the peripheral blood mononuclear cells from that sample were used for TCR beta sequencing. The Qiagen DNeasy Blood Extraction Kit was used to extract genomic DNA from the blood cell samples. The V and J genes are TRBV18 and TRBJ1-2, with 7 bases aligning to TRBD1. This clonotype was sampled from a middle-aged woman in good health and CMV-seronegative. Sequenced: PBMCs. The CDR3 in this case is CASSPNPGQLNYGYTF. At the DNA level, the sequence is TGTGCCAGCTCACCTAATCCGGGACAGCTGAACTATGGCTACACCTTC.